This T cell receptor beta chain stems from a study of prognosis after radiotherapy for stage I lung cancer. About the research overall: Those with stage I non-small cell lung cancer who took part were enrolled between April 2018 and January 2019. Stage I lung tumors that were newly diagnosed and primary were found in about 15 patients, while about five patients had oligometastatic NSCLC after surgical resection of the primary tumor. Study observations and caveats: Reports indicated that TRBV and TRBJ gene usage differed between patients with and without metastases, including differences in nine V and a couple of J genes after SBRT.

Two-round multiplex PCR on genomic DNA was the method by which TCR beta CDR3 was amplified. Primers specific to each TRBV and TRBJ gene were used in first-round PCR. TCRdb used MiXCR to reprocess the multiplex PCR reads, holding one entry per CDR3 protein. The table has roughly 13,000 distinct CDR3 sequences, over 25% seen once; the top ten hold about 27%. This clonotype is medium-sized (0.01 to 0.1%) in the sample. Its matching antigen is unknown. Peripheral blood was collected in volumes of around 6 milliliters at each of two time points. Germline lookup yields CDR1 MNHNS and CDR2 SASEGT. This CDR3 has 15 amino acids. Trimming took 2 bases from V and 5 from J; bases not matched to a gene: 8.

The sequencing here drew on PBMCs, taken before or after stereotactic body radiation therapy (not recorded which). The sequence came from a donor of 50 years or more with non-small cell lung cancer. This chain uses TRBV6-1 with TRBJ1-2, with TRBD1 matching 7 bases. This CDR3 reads CASSEWSGGSYGYTF. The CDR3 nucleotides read TGTGCCAGCAGTGAATGGTCAGGGGGAAGTTATGGCTACACCTTC.